Listed below are T cell receptor beta chains from one sample, sequenced in a study of T cell repertoires in cytomegalovirus infection. TCRdb recomputed calls from the reads with MiXCR, one row per CDR3 protein. The table has about 190,000 distinct CDR3 sequences, approximately 9.6% seen once. Material: PBMCs. All receptors derive from a human donor in good health (CMV status not recorded). Some clones in this sample may be carry-over from other donors' samples. Both conserved end residues are part of each CDR3. D genes are given only for firm matches. Clone size is not always given. Where it is, it says once, few, many or a class for expanded clones.

D gene: -
J gene: TRBJ2-4
V gene: TRBV11-2
clone size: many
CDR3 protein: CASSLVGAPQSIAKNIQYF
CDR3 DNA: TGTGCCAGCAGCTTAGTGGGGGCACCACAGAGTATAGCCAAAAACATTCAGTACTTC

D gene: -
J gene: TRBJ2-7
V gene: TRBV12-3/TRBV12-4
clone size: -
CDR3 protein: CASSFAREQYF
CDR3 DNA: TGTGCCAGCAGTTTCGCGCGTGAGCAGTACTTC

D gene: TRBD2
J gene: TRBJ2-5
V gene: TRBV12-3/TRBV12-4
clone size: -
CDR3 protein: CASKPGLAGARETQYF
CDR3 DNA: TGTGCCAGCAAACCGGGACTAGCGGGAGCCCGGGAGACCCAGTACTTC

D gene: -
J gene: TRBJ1-5
V gene: TRBV5-8
clone size: -
CDR3 protein: CASSGGGQMNSNQPQHF
CDR3 DNA: TGTGCCAGCAGCGGTGGTGGCCAGATGAATAGCAATCAGCCCCAGCATTTT

D gene: TRBD2
J gene: TRBJ2-7
V gene: TRBV28
clone size: once
CDR3 protein: CASLRLAGVAQYF
CDR3 DNA: TGTGCCAGCCTAAGACTAGCCGGAGTTGCGCAGTACTTC

D gene: -
J gene: TRBJ1-5
V gene: TRBV7-2
clone size: many
CDR3 protein: CASSPPGYSNQPQHF
CDR3 DNA: TGTGCCAGCAGCCCACCAGGATATAGCAATCAGCCCCAGCATTTT

D gene: -
J gene: TRBJ1-1
V gene: TRBV5-6
clone size: -
CDR3 protein: CASSRETGWGEAFF
CDR3 DNA: TGTGCCAGCAGTCGGGAGACAGGTTGGGGCGAAGCTTTCTTT

D gene: -
J gene: TRBJ2-2
V gene: TRBV28
clone size: many
CDR3 protein: CASSFGANTGELFF
CDR3 DNA: TGTGCCAGCAGTTTTGGCGCGAACACCGGGGAGCTGTTTTTT

D gene: TRBD2
J gene: TRBJ2-1
V gene: TRBV20-1
clone size: many
CDR3 protein: CSADSGTSGRSFNEQFF
CDR3 DNA: TGCAGTGCCGATTCCGGGACTAGCGGGAGATCGTTCAATGAGCAGTTCTTC

D gene: -
J gene: TRBJ1-5
V gene: TRBV2
clone size: few
CDR3 protein: CASSPGGGGQPQHF
CDR3 DNA: TGTGCCAGCAGCCCCGGGGGAGGAGGACAGCCCCAGCATTTT

D gene: TRBD2
J gene: TRBJ2-5
V gene: TRBV7-2
clone size: few
CDR3 protein: CASSLSSGKETQYF
CDR3 DNA: TGTGCCAGCAGCCTCTCTAGCGGGAAAGAGACCCAGTACTTC

D gene: TRBD1
J gene: TRBJ1-2
V gene: TRBV12-3/TRBV12-4
clone size: once
CDR3 protein: CASRRGQDLTGGYGYTF
CDR3 DNA: TGTGCCAGCAGACGGGGACAGGACCTTACGGGGGGCTATGGCTACACCTTC

D gene: -
J gene: TRBJ2-1
V gene: TRBV7-2
clone size: many
CDR3 protein: CASSSWGRSNEQFF
CDR3 DNA: TGTGCCAGCAGCTCATGGGGGCGAAGCAATGAGCAGTTCTTC

D gene: -
J gene: TRBJ2-3
V gene: TRBV6-4
clone size: few
CDR3 protein: CASSDSRGATDTQYF
CDR3 DNA: TGTGCCAGCAGTGACTCGCGCGGGGCCACAGATACGCAGTATTTT

D gene: -
J gene: TRBJ1-6
V gene: TRBV27
clone size: many
CDR3 protein: CASRKLVGPNSPLHF
CDR3 DNA: TGTGCCAGCAGAAAGCTTGTCGGCCCAAATTCACCCCTCCACTTT

D gene: -
J gene: TRBJ2-7
V gene: TRBV20-1
clone size: few
CDR3 protein: CSARDPSKLYEQYF
CDR3 DNA: TGCAGTGCTAGAGATCCCAGTAAGCTCTACGAGCAGTACTTC

D gene: -
J gene: TRBJ2-7
V gene: TRBV14
clone size: many
CDR3 protein: CASSQGYGEQYF
CDR3 DNA: TGTGCCAGCAGCCAGGGGTATGGGGAGCAGTACTTC

D gene: -
J gene: TRBJ2-2
V gene: TRBV6-1
clone size: many
CDR3 protein: CASRPPLSTGELFF
CDR3 DNA: TGTGCCAGCAGACCACCACTGTCCACCGGGGAGCTGTTTTTT

D gene: -
J gene: TRBJ2-6
V gene: TRBV28
clone size: -
CDR3 protein: CANRMGAGANVLTF
CDR3 DNA: TGTGCCAACAGAATGGGGGCCGGGGCCAACGTCCTGACTTTC

D gene: TRBD1
J gene: TRBJ1-2
V gene: TRBV28
clone size: many
CDR3 protein: CASSSIRTGPNYGYTF
CDR3 DNA: TGTGCCAGCAGTTCAATTCGGACAGGCCCTAACTATGGCTACACCTTC

D gene: -
J gene: TRBJ2-4
V gene: TRBV11-2
clone size: -
CDR3 protein: CASSLDLGALAQYF
CDR3 DNA: TGTGCCAGCAGCTTAGATCTCGGGGCACTAGCTCAGTACTTC

D gene: -
J gene: TRBJ2-3
V gene: TRBV12-3/TRBV12-4
clone size: few
CDR3 protein: CASSFLQTDTQYF
CDR3 DNA: TGTGCCAGCAGTTTTCTCCAAACAGATACGCAGTATTTT

D gene: -
J gene: TRBJ2-7
V gene: TRBV11-2
clone size: many
CDR3 protein: CASSLALGYGGEQYF
CDR3 DNA: TGTGCCAGCAGCTTAGCTCTGGGTTACGGCGGCGAGCAGTACTTC

D gene: TRBD2
J gene: TRBJ2-3
V gene: TRBV7-9
clone size: many
CDR3 protein: CASSASGSTDTQYF
CDR3 DNA: TGTGCCAGCAGCGCTAGCGGAAGCACAGATACGCAGTATTTT

D gene: TRBD2
J gene: TRBJ2-1
V gene: TRBV7-8
clone size: many
CDR3 protein: CASSSKIAGAGGNEQFF
CDR3 DNA: TGTGCCAGCAGCTCCAAGATAGCGGGAGCAGGGGGTAATGAGCAGTTCTTC

D gene: TRBD2
J gene: TRBJ2-5
V gene: TRBV7-2
clone size: many
CDR3 protein: CASSERGASKYF
CDR3 DNA: TGTGCCAGCAGCGAGCGGGGGGCGAGCAAGTACTTC

D gene: TRBD1
J gene: TRBJ2-6
V gene: TRBV15
clone size: few
CDR3 protein: CATSREGTGGPGANVLTF
CDR3 DNA: TGTGCCACCAGCAGAGAGGGGACAGGGGGCCCTGGGGCCAACGTCCTGACTTTC

D gene: TRBD2
J gene: TRBJ2-1
V gene: TRBV11-3
clone size: few
CDR3 protein: CASSLGGGDNEQFF
CDR3 DNA: TGTGCCAGCAGCTTAGGCGGGGGGGACAATGAGCAGTTCTTC

D gene: TRBD2
J gene: TRBJ2-1
V gene: TRBV7-9
clone size: few
CDR3 protein: CASSLSHFRVSTGGEFF
CDR3 DNA: TGTGCCAGCAGCTTATCTCACTTTCGCGTGTCAACTGGGGGGGAGTTCTTC

D gene: -
J gene: TRBJ2-2
V gene: TRBV5-4
clone size: many
CDR3 protein: CASSVLGRNTGELFF
CDR3 DNA: TGTGCCAGCAGCGTTTTGGGAAGAAACACCGGGGAGCTGTTTTTT

D gene: -
J gene: TRBJ2-1
V gene: TRBV24-1
clone size: -
CDR3 protein: CATSDLGRNEQFF
CDR3 DNA: TGTGCCACCAGTGATTTAGGCAGGAATGAGCAGTTCTTC

D gene: -
J gene: TRBJ1-1
V gene: TRBV7-2
clone size: many
CDR3 protein: CASSLSSGRSEAFF
CDR3 DNA: TGTGCCAGCAGCTTATCGTCAGGGCGGTCTGAAGCTTTCTTT

D gene: -
J gene: TRBJ2-2
V gene: TRBV7-8
clone size: many
CDR3 protein: CASSNKSIRDGNTGELFF
CDR3 DNA: TGTGCCAGCAGCAATAAATCGATCCGGGACGGGAACACCGGGGAGCTGTTTTTT

D gene: TRBD1
J gene: TRBJ2-2
V gene: TRBV11-3
clone size: many
CDR3 protein: CASSSRRGRLSGELFF
CDR3 DNA: TGTGCCAGCAGCTCCCGCAGGGGGCGATTGAGCGGGGAGCTGTTTTTT

D gene: -
J gene: TRBJ2-7
V gene: TRBV7-9
clone size: many
CDR3 protein: CASSPMGHLVYEQYF
CDR3 DNA: TGTGCCAGCAGCCCCATGGGTCACCTGGTCTACGAGCAGTACTTC

D gene: -
J gene: TRBJ2-6
V gene: TRBV7-2
clone size: many
CDR3 protein: CASSVDRTSRANVLTF
CDR3 DNA: TGTGCCAGCAGCGTTGACAGAACGAGTAGGGCCAACGTCCTGACTTTC

D gene: -
J gene: TRBJ2-1
V gene: TRBV6-2/TRBV6-3
clone size: few
CDR3 protein: CASGFVDEAHEQFF
CDR3 DNA: TGTGCCAGCGGGTTCGTTGATGAGGCCCATGAGCAGTTCTTC

D gene: TRBD1
J gene: TRBJ1-4
V gene: TRBV5-4
clone size: many
CDR3 protein: CASSSSRTGIEKLFF
CDR3 DNA: TGTGCCAGCAGCTCATCCCGGACAGGGATTGAAAAACTGTTTTTT

D gene: TRBD2
J gene: TRBJ2-1
V gene: TRBV6-5
clone size: few
CDR3 protein: CASRYTELASEQFF
CDR3 DNA: TGTGCCAGCAGATACACCGAACTAGCGAGTGAGCAGTTCTTC